These 21 T cell receptor beta chains were sequenced from one sample in a study of shared clonotypes between healthy human individuals. Positive CCR7 selection of CD45RO-negative cells yielded the naive CD8 cells, and terminally differentiated effector memory CD45RA+ cells were excluded. Clones were sequenced by immunoSEQ multiplex PCR, and TCRdb holds only the in-frame ones, with some missing. The sample shows roughly 2,000,000 clones, about 95% of them seen only once. The sequenced material came from naive CD8+ T cells sorted from blood. These receptors all stem from a man younger than 30 in good health.

On this clone: Additional DNA sequences in this sample encode the identical CDR3. The chain recombines TRBV6-1 with TRBJ1-1; D is unclear. V was shortened by 2 bases and J by 2 bases, with 9 bases between the two germline ends. Germline V gene data show CDR1 as MNHNS and CDR2 as SASEGT. CDR3 length: 14 amino acids. The CDR3 reads CASSERRANTEAFF. In nucleotides, the CDR3 is TGTGCCAGCAGTGAACGACGGGCCAACACTGAAGCTTTCTTT.

The CDR3 sequence is CASRPGLAEHTDTQYF. The CDR3, as DNA: TGTGCCAGCAGACCCGGACTAGCGGAGCACACAGATACGCAGTATTTT. The chain couples TRBV7-8 to TRBJ2-3; the match to TRBD2 covers 10 bases. This CDR3 is built from 16 residues. With V trimmed by 6 bases and J by 2 bases, 8 bases remained unmatched. Germline CDR1 is SGHVS and CDR2 is FQNEAQ.

This clone is a singleton in its sample. The chain recombines TRBV9 with TRBJ2-1, with 7 bases identical to TRBD1. The CDR3 totals 15 residues. The junction had 7 bases not matched to a gene; V was cut back by 0 bases and J by 7 bases. CDR1 SGDLS and CDR2 YYNGEE come from the germline V gene. The CDR3 sequence: CASSVGPGQTNEQFF. The CDR3 DNA follows: TGTGCCAGCAGCGTAGGGCCGGGACAGACAAATGAGCAGTTCTTC.

The chain recombines TRBV7-9 with TRBJ1-1; D gene ambiguous. There are 12 residues in the CDR3. Trimming removed 6 bases from V and 4 bases from J, with 9 bases in between. Looked up from germline, CDR1 is SEHNR and CDR2 is FQNEAQ (reference sequence). This CDR3 is CASSGGLTEAFF. For the CDR3, the DNA is TGTGCCAGCAGTGGTGGGCTCACTGAAGCTTTCTTT.

The chain recombines TRBV6-6 with TRBJ2-5, with D unresolved. Trimming took 2 bases from V and 0 from J, leaving 7 bases between them. CDR1 is MNHNY, CDR2 SVGAGI, per germline (reference sequence). The CDR3 is 14 residues long. In DNA form, the CDR3 reads TGTGCCAGCAGTTACGTGGGGTACCAAGAGACCCAGTACTTC. Encoded protein: CASSYVGYQETQYF.

The gene calls are TRBV5-6 and TRBJ2-1; D might be TRBD1 (6 bases). This CDR3 contains 14 residues. Germline V CDR1 and CDR2: SGHDT, YYEEEE. V lost 4 bases and J 7 bases, leaving 15 bases between the germline ends. CDR3 sequence reads: CASSHAWGRNEQFF. CDR3 nucleotides: TGTGCCAGCAGCCACGCCTGGGGGCGGAATGAGCAGTTCTTC.

With respect to this clone: Other DNA sequences in this sample translate to the same CDR3. This chain connects TRBV27 to TRBJ1-5; 8 bases agree with TRBD1. Germline CDR1 is MNHEY and CDR2 is SMNVEV (reference sequence). CDR3 length equals 15 residues. Trimming at V came to 4 bases and at J to 0 bases, leaving 2 bases not matched to a gene. The CDR3 DNA is TGTGCCAGCAGTTCCGGGACAGGTAGCAATCAGCCCCAGCATTTT. Its protein is CASSSGTGSNQPQHF.

This clone was counted a single time. The chain joins TRBV21-1 to TRBJ2-7. TRBV21-1 is annotated as a pseudogene. This CDR3 is built from 15 residues. CDR3 region: CASSKVCDRPYEQYF. The CDR3 nucleotides are TGTGCCAGCAGCAAAGTCTGCGACCGGCCCTACGAGCAGTACTTC.

The V call is TRBV9, the J call TRBJ2-3; 8 nucleotides agree with TRBD1. CDR3 size: 15 residues. The germline V gene has CDR1 SGDLS and CDR2 YYNGEE. V was pared by 6 bases and J by 2 bases, with 8 bases of the junction left unmatched. Written as DNA, the CDR3 is TGTGCCAGCAACGCCGGGACAGGTTACACAGATACGCAGTATTTT. This translates into CASNAGTGYTDTQYF.

This clone was detected only once. Other nucleotide sequences in the sample specify the same CDR3. The chain is built from TRBV19 and TRBJ2-7; TRBD2 matches 10 bases. The J segment lost 2 bases and the V segment lost 3 bases, leaving 4 bases of the junction unmatched. The CDR3 extends over 15 amino acids. The V gene's germline CDR1 is LNHDA and CDR2 SQIVND (reference sequence). The CDR3 sequence is CASSILAGETYEQYF. The CDR3 bases are TGTGCCAGTAGTATTCTAGCGGGGGAAACCTACGAGCAGTACTTC. The full variable domain, its missing parts supplied by reference TRBV19 and TRBJ2-7, is DGGITQSPKYLFRKEGQNVTLSCEQNLNHDAMYWYRQDPGQGLRLIYYSQIVNDFQKGDIAEGYSVSREKKESFPLTVTSAQKNPTAFYLCASSILAGETYEQYFGPGTRLTVT.

The chain uses TRBV19 and TRBJ1-1; D remains ambiguous. Trimming removed 0 bases from V and 3 bases from J, with 11 bases in between. The CDR3 has 15 amino acids. Germline V gives CDR1 LNHDA, CDR2 SQIVND (reference sequence). CDR3: CASSIEKGLYTEAFF. The CDR3 bases are TGTGCCAGTAGTATAGAAAAGGGCCTCTACACTGAAGCTTTCTTT.

The genes are TRBV7-2 and TRBJ2-7; 7 nucleotides match TRBD2. Germline CDR1 is SGHTA and CDR2 is FQGNSA. The CDR3 has 15 amino acids. V lost 1 base and J lost 1; bases outside the gene matches: 4. DNA for the CDR3: TGTGCCAGCAGCTTAGGGGGGAGGGGATCCTACGAGCAGTACTTC. Protein sequence: CASSLGGRGSYEQYF.

Details on this clone: Different DNA sequences within this sample yield the same CDR3. The chain links TRBV5-4 to TRBJ2-3; the D gene could be TRBD1 or TRBD2 (5 bases each). CDR3 length: 14 amino acids. Germline assignment: CDR1 SGHNT and CDR2 YYREEE (reference sequence). Trimming pared 2 bases from V and 0 bases from J, leaving 7 bases between. The CDR3 here is CASSLWGSTDTQYF. For the CDR3, the DNA is TGTGCCAGCAGCTTATGGGGGAGCACAGATACGCAGTATTTT.

The chain carries TRBV30 and TRBJ2-1; 8 bases are shared with TRBD1. CDR1 and CDR2 (germline): GTSNPN, SVGIG (reference sequence). This CDR3 is built from 14 residues. CDR3 nucleotide sequence: TGTGCGTTGGGACAGGAGATTGCCTACAATGAGCAGTTCTTC. Protein product: CALGQEIAYNEQFF.

The chain recombines TRBV9 with TRBJ2-5, with D possibly being TRBD1 or TRBD2 (6 bases each). Trimming shortened V by 3 bases and J by 3 bases, and 15 bases separated the two germline ends. This CDR3 has 15 amino acids. CDR1 SGDLS and CDR2 YYNGEE come from the germline V gene. CDR3 protein: CASSEWGAYEETQYF. DNA of the CDR3: TGTGCCAGCAGCGAGTGGGGGGCATATGAAGAGACCCAGTACTTC.

J is TRBJ1-5 and V is TRBV4-1; maybe TRBD1 (5 bases). The CDR3 runs to 16 residues. V lost 4 bases to trimming and J lost 0 bases, with 13 bases between them. CDR1 is MGHRA and CDR2 is YSYEKL in the germline V gene. In nucleotides, the CDR3 is TGCGCCAGCAGCCCCAGCGGGGGAGATAGCAATCAGCCCCAGCATTTT. It yields the protein CASSPSGGDSNQPQHF.

The V call is TRBV19, the J call TRBJ2-7; 10 positions agree with TRBD1. CDR3 length: 15 amino acids. CDR1 is LNHDA, CDR2 SQIVND, per germline (reference sequence). The junction had 8 bases not matched to a gene; V was cut back by 6 bases and J by 3 bases. CDR3 loop: CASRDGTGAGYEQYF. CDR3 sequence (DNA): TGTGCCAGTAGAGACGGGACAGGGGCTGGCTACGAGCAGTACTTC.

CDR3 amino acids: CASSQTSGGPAGELFF. CDR3 bases: TGTGCCAGCAGCCAGACTAGCGGGGGGCCCGCCGGGGAGCTGTTTTTT. The chain links TRBV5-4 to TRBJ2-2; 13 bases line up with TRBD2. The germline V gene encodes CDR1 SGHNT and CDR2 YYREEE (reference sequence). The V segment lost 4 bases and the J segment 6 bases; nucleotides outside the gene matches: 6. The CDR3 extends over 16 amino acids. The full variable domain, completed using reference TRBV5-4 and TRBJ2-2, is ETGVTQSPTHLIKTRGQQVTLRCSSQSGHNTVSWYQQALGQGPQFIFQYYREEENGRGNFPPRFSGLQFPNYSSELNVNALELDDSALYLCASSQTSGGPAGELFFGEGSRLTVL.

The chain links TRBV7-9 to TRBJ2-5; D gene ambiguous. The V end lost 5 bases, the J end lost 4 bases, and 14 bases lay between the germline ends. The CDR3 loop spans 14 amino acids. The V gene's germline CDR1 is SEHNR and CDR2 FQNEAQ (reference sequence). CDR3: CASSPPSEGETQYF. The DNA of the CDR3 is TGTGCCAGCAGCCCCCCTTCTGAAGGAGAGACCCAGTACTTC.

For the CDR3, the DNA is TGTGCCAGCAGCCCCGGGGCCACTGAAGCTTTCTTT. Translation gives CASSPGATEAFF. The chain recombines TRBV7-9 with TRBJ1-1; perhaps TRBD1 as D (5 bases). The CDR3 spans 12 residues. V gave up 5 bases and J gave up 4 bases, with 8 bases separating them. Germline V CDR1 and CDR2: SEHNR, FQNEAQ (reference sequence). The full variable domain, its missing parts supplied by reference TRBV7-9 and TRBJ1-1, is DTGVSQNPRHKITKRGQNVTFRCDPISEHNRLYWYRQTLGQGPEFLTYFQNEAQLEKSRLLSDRFSAERPKGSFSTLEIQRTEQGDSAMYLCASSPGATEAFFGQGTRLTVV.

The rearrangement joins TRBV9 to TRBJ1-2; tentative D call: TRBD1 (5 bases). Deletions cut 3 bases from V and 4 bases from J, with 10 bases between. CDR1 and CDR2 from the germline V gene are SGDLS and YYNGEE. The CDR3 has 13 amino acids. In DNA, the CDR3 is TGTGCCAGCAGCGCCGGGACGAGCTATGGCTACACCTTC. Its translation: CASSAGTSYGYTF.